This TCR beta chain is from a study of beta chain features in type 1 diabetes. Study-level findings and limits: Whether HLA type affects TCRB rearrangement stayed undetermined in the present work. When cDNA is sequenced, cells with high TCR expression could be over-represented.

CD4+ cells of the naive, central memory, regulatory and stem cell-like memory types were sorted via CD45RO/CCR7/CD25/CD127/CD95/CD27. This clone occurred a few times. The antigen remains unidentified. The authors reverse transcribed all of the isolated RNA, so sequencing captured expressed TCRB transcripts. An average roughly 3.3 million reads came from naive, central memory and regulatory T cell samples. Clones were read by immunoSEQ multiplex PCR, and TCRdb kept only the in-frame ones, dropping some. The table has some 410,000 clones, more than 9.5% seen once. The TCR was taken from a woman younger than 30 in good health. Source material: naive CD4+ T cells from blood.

In nucleotides, the CDR3 is TGCAGCGTTGTCTCTCGGGGTGGGCAAGAGACCCAGTACTTC. Protein product: CSVVSRGGQETQYF. The chain uses TRBV29-1 and TRBJ2-5; tentatively, D is TRBD2 (5 bases). CDR1 is SQVTM, CDR2 ANQGSEA, per germline. Trimming took off 4 bases at V and 2 bases at J, with 14 bases between the two ends. This CDR3 contains 14 residues.